A single sample is the source of the 5 T cell receptor beta chains below, sequenced in a study of cytomegalovirus exposure and HLA in healthy donors. The data were produced by immunoSEQ multiplex PCR, yet TCRdb's version contains in-frame clones alone and is incomplete. The sample has about 150,000 clones, roughly 84% seen once; the top ten hold approximately 2%. The specimen sequenced was PBMCs. The origin of the receptors is a human donor in good health.

The chain is built from TRBV29-1 and TRBJ2-5; 9 bases are a match to TRBD2. The V gene end was trimmed by 3 bases and the J gene end by 5 bases; junction bases not matched to a gene: 7. There are 14 residues in the CDR3. CDR1 SQVTM and CDR2 ANQGSEA come from the germline V gene. The CDR3 here is CSVEGTSSMETQYF. As DNA, the CDR3 is TGCAGCGTTGAGGGGACTAGCTCTATGGAGACCCAGTACTTC.

The chain combines TRBV10-2 with TRBJ1-4; TRBD1 agrees at 7 bases. Per germline, CDR1 WSHSY and CDR2 SAAADI. CDR3 length: 15 residues. The ends lost 2 bases at V and 4 bases at J; junction bases unmatched: 4. The DNA for the CDR3 is TGCGCCAGCAGTGAGGACAGGGTTGGTAATGAAAAACTGTTTTTT. Residues: CASSEDRVGNEKLFF.

The chain employs TRBV7-9 and TRBJ2-7; tentatively, D is TRBD1 (5 bases). V dropped 1 base and J dropped 1 base, with 8 bases sitting between them. The CDR3 is made up of 14 amino acids. Germline CDR1 SEHNR, CDR2 FQNEAQ (reference sequence). The CDR3 DNA reads TGTGCCAGCAGCTTAGGGGGCCAATCCTACGAGCAGTACTTC. Translated, it gives CASSLGGQSYEQYF.

The genes are TRBV6-5 and TRBJ2-7; D is unclear. This CDR3 contains 14 residues. Per germline, CDR1 MNHEY and CDR2 SVGAGI. Trimming stripped 2 bases from V and 5 bases from J, with 13 bases between. The CDR3 DNA reads TGTGCCAGCAGTTACGGCGAGCGACCTAACGAGCAGTACTTC. Translation: CASSYGERPNEQYF.

The chain uses TRBV2 and TRBJ2-5; TRBD1 aligns across 9 bases. V shed 6 bases, J shed 5 bases, and the junction held 7 bases outside the gene matches. CDR3 length: 14 amino acids. Germline assignment: CDR1 SNHLY and CDR2 FYNNEI. The CDR3 nucleotides read TGTGCCAGCAGACCCGACAGGGGGTTTGAGACCCAGTACTTC. Translated, it gives CASRPDRGFETQYF.